This TCR beta chain came from a study of human T cells and chemical hapten exposure (dated by TCRdb to the early 2020s). For the wider study: For sensitization, 2% DPC in acetone was applied to a 2 cm by 2 cm area of upper inner arm skin. The study tracked peripheral blood TCR repertoire changes in vivo during primary and secondary sensitization to the hapten diphenylcyclopropenone (DPC) in alopecia patients. Throughout the roughly 25-week study period, patients were also given weekly therapeutic DPC doses on the scalp. The libraries were sequenced as a pool, and the TCR yield per sample differed mostly because of small variations in library volumes within the pool. Alopecia areata with under or over 50% scalp involvement, alopecia totalis and alopecia universalis were represented in the patient cohort, which was mostly female. For TCR sequencing, blood came from 25 to 30 alopecia patients at anywhere from one to four time points (pre-sensitization, 2, 6 and 24 weeks). Patch testing was done on the upper back using Finn chambers containing 0.01% DPC, and results were scored after 6 days according to International Contact Dermatitis Research Group standards. Blood samples were taken from patients before sensitization (week 0) and at 2, 6 and about 24 weeks after DPC sensitization.

For CDR1 and CDR2, the germline V gene (reference sequence) lists LGHDT and YNNKEL. From cysteine to phenylalanine, the CDR3 is 16 amino acids long. Only the CDR3 portion is preserved as DNA: 48 bases, with reading frame beginning at the first base. V lost 2 bases and J lost 4 bases, and the count of bases not matched to a germline gene is 5. The library was generated by RACE. The sample was run on a NextSeq 500. Library preparation attached unique molecular identifiers to individual cDNA molecules for quantitative, reproducible TCR counting. Both TCR alpha and TCR beta chains were sequenced from each blood RNA sample. The paper's processing steps were these. Samples had a median of roughly 98,000 TCRs, with a range from roughly 20,000 to 700,000. The Decombinator software suite was used to annotate V, J and CDR3 in the TCR reads. For PS versus PT1 abundance plots, all samples were subsampled to the same number of TCRs (28,000). TCRs were defined as expanded if absent before sensitization and observed at least eight times at the 2-week time point. TCRdb reworked the public reads: Q25 trimming with fastp, MiXCR clone assembly, productive beta chains retained. For every CDR3 protein sequence, its rows merge into one entry that carries the most common genes and DNA. TCRdb, rather than the study authors, made the V and J calls. The sample records under 90,000 distinct CDR3 sequences, 8% to 10% of which are singletons. The top ten clonotypes cover around 3.6% of the sample.

This clonotype was picked up many times. Its antigen has not been determined. Nothing much larger sits one base from this clone, and base qualities are not available. General study outcomes and caveats: DPC sensitization did not change the number of TCRs with a frequency above 1 in 1000, and there was no evidence of changes in global repertoire structure. Repeated subsampling changed both the strength of the expansion versus patch-test correlation and the threshold at which that correlation became significant. Because every patient had alopecia, a presumed autoimmune disease, the patients' immune response might differ from that of healthy individuals. The number of PT1 expanded TCRs positively correlated with patch test score, significant at thresholds 8, 16 and 32 but not 4. Significantly more large CDR3 similarity clusters were formed by expanded TCRs than by pre-sensitization or healthy control sets, consistent with antigen-driven responses.

In the paper's terms, the time point label means: pre-sensitization, week 0. Reading the label with the study, this specimen's treatment or condition is: therapeutic diphenylcyclopropenone sensitization with weekly scalp DPC. At each patch-test visit, blood was drawn before the patch test was applied. Patients were eligible if aged 18 to 70, diagnosed with alopecia and judged suitable for DPC therapy, and pregnant patients were excluded. Total RNA was extracted from unfractionated whole blood that had been collected in Tempus Blood RNA tubes. The origin of this receptor is a middle-aged woman with alopecia areata. Some clones in this sample may be carry-over from other donors' samples. The starting material was whole blood, obtained in connection with sensitization to the hapten diphenylcyclopropenone (DPC). The receptor chain draws on TRBV3-1 and TRBJ2-2; 9 bases in the junction line up with TRBD2. CDR3 sequence: CASSQPRGGGTGELFF. In nucleotide form, the sequence is TGTGCCAGCAGCCAACCCCGCGGGGGGGGCACCGGGGAGCTGTTTTTT. With all but the CDR3 taken from the reference TRBV3-1 and TRBJ2-2 genes, the full variable domain is: DTAVSQTPKYLVTQMGNDKSIKCEQNLGHDTMYWYKQDSKKFLKIMFSYNNKELIINETVPNRFSPKSPDKAHLNLHINSLELGDSAVYFCASSQPRGGGTGELFFGEGSRLTVL.